These 26 T cell receptor beta chains were all obtained from the same sample, sequenced in a study of T cell responses to AZD1222 COVID-19 vaccine. Profiling relied on immunoSEQ multiplex PCR, and the TCRdb table lists in-frame clones only, not all of them. The sample lists 200,000 or so clones, around 93% occurring once. The sequences come from peripheral blood, collected on day 0 of AZD1222 vaccination. These TCRs come from an adult in good health.

The gene calls are TRBV7-9 and TRBJ1-5; D is perhaps TRBD1 (5 bases). In germline, CDR1 is SEHNR, CDR2 FQNEAQ (reference sequence). The CDR3 consists of 15 residues. V was trimmed by 2 bases and J by 3 bases, leaving 11 bases between them. CDR3 amino acids: CASSLNTGSNQPQHF. CDR3 nucleotides: TGTGCCAGCAGCTTAAACACAGGTTCCAATCAGCCCCAGCATTTT.

The chain combines TRBV6-5 with TRBJ2-7; 9 bases fit TRBD1. Germline V gene lookup returns CDR1 MNHEY and CDR2 SVGAGI. This CDR3 has 14 residues. V lost 6 bases to trimming and J lost 5 bases; unmatched junction nucleotides: 8. DNA for the CDR3: TGTGCCAGCAGCACGGACAGGGGCAGGAACGAGCAGTACTTC. Its translation: CASSTDRGRNEQYF.

This rearrangement joins TRBV11-3 to TRBJ1-1; D is unclear. The length of the CDR3 is 14 residues. With 1 base removed from V and 1 base from J, the gap between germline ends came to 7 bases. Germline V gene lookup returns CDR1 SGHNT and CDR2 YENEEA. The DNA of the CDR3 is TGTGCCAGCAGCTTAGGCCCGGCGAACACTGAAGCTTTCTTT. Its translation: CASSLGPANTEAFF.

The rearrangement joins TRBV29-1 to TRBJ2-2; a possible D gene is TRBD2 (5 bases). The CDR3 is 11 amino acids. V dropped 8 bases and J dropped 12 bases, with 16 bases sitting between them. CDR1 and CDR2 from the germline V gene are SQVTM and ANQGSEA. CDR3 sequence: CSTTLGEKLFF. The CDR3 nucleotides are TGCAGCACAACATTGGGAGAGAAGCTGTTTTTT.

The chain couples TRBV19 to TRBJ1-5, with TRBD1 matching 8 bases. From germline, CDR1 is LNHDA and CDR2 SQIVND (reference sequence). V gave up 4 bases and J gave up 6 bases; unmatched junction bases: 8. The length of the CDR3 is 15 residues. CDR3 protein: CASSNRDRFSQPQHF. CDR3 nucleotides: TGTGCCAGTAGTAACCGGGACAGGTTTTCTCAGCCCCAGCATTTT.

The chain joins TRBV28 to TRBJ1-6; D gene unclear. Germline V gene data show CDR1 as MDHEN and CDR2 as SYDVKM. This CDR3 spans 14 amino acids. The germline V and J ends were trimmed by 4 bases and 8 bases, with 12 bases remaining between them. The CDR3 DNA reads as TGTGCCAGCAGTTCCCCAGGTCTATATTCACCCCTCCACTTT. Its protein is CASSSPGLYSPLHF.

The J gene is TRBJ2-1, the V gene TRBV3-1 (or the pseudogene TRBV3-2); 12 positions agree with TRBD2. This CDR3 has 14 residues. Germline values: CDR1 LGHDT, CDR2 YNNKEL (reference sequence). Trimming at V came to 2 bases and at J to 10 bases, leaving 3 bases not matched to a gene. Here the CDR3 reads CASSQLAGGPEQFF. In DNA form, the CDR3 reads TGTGCCAGCAGCCAACTAGCGGGAGGGCCCGAGCAGTTCTTC.

The chain couples TRBV7-2 to TRBJ1-5; D is unclear. Trimming left V 1 base short and J 3 bases short, with 1 base between. The germline V gene has CDR1 SGHTA and CDR2 FQGNSA. This CDR3 region has 12 residues. CDR3 sequence (DNA): TGTGCCAGCAGCTTAGACAATCAGCCCCAGCATTTT. Translation: CASSLDNQPQHF.

The rearrangement joins TRBV19 to TRBJ1-5, with D perhaps matching TRBD1 (5 bases). The CDR3 length is 15 residues. Germline assignment: CDR1 LNHDA and CDR2 SQIVND (reference sequence). The V end was cut by 9 bases, the J end by 0 bases, with 15 bases between. The CDR3 nucleotides are TGTGCCAGCCTCGACAGAGCGTATAGCAATCAGCCCCAGCATTTT. Its translation is CASLDRAYSNQPQHF.

The chain combines TRBV5-1 with TRBJ2-3; 9 bases map to TRBD2. Per germline, CDR1 SGHRS and CDR2 YFSETQ. The J segment lost 3 bases and the V segment lost 8 bases, leaving 7 bases of the junction unmatched. CDR3 length: 14 amino acids. The CDR3 DNA sequence: TGCGCCAGTTGGCTAGCGGGAAAAACAGATACGCAGTATTTT. This codes for CASWLAGKTDTQYF.

J is TRBJ1-1 and V is TRBV12-3 or TRBV12-4; 10 bases agree with TRBD1. Trimming at V came to 6 bases and at J to 8 bases, leaving 0 bases not matched to a gene. The CDR3 has 11 amino acids. Here the CDR3 DNA reads TGTGCCAGCAGGACAGGGGGCGAAGCTTTCTTT. It translates to CASRTGGEAFF.

The chain joins TRBV28 to TRBJ1-1, with a weak D call TRBD1 (5 bases). Germline V gene data show CDR1 as MDHEN and CDR2 as SYDVKM. The CDR3 runs to 14 residues. The V end was cut by 5 bases, the J end by 1 base, with 11 bases between. Here the CDR3 reads CASSPPGRNTEAFF. The CDR3 DNA is TGTGCCAGCAGTCCCCCAGGGAGGAACACTGAAGCTTTCTTT.

V gene TRBV18 combines with J gene TRBJ2-1, with D maybe TRBD2 (6 bases). The V gene lost 6 bases and the J gene lost 1 base, with 22 bases spanning the gap. The length of the CDR3 is 18 residues. Germline V gene sequence: CDR1 KGHSH, CDR2 LQKENI. The CDR3 region has the DNA TGTGCCAGCTCCCCAAAGAGTCGGGGCGCGGGATCCTACAATGAGCAGTTCTTC. It encodes CASSPKSRGAGSYNEQFF.

The chain has TRBV7-2 and TRBJ1-5; 7 bases match TRBD1. V lost 1 base, J lost 0 bases, and 3 bases stayed unmatched. The CDR3 totals 16 residues. The germline CDR1 and CDR2 sequences are SGHTA and FQGNSA. DNA for the CDR3: TGTGCCAGCAGCTTAGAAGGGGGCCTTAGCAATCAGCCCCAGCATTTT. Its translation is CASSLEGGLSNQPQHF.

This clone was found once. The chain employs TRBV27 and TRBJ1-3; 8 nucleotides agree with TRBD1. Trimming at V came to 8 bases and at J to 0 bases, leaving 3 bases not matched to a gene. CDR3 length: 14 residues. Germline CDR1 is MNHEY and CDR2 is SMNVEV (reference sequence). The CDR3 bases are TGTGCCAGCCACAGGGGGGGCTCTGGAAACACCATATATTTT. Its protein product is CASHRGGSGNTIYF.

V usage is TRBV27 and J usage is TRBJ1-2, with D uncertain. In germline, CDR1 is MNHEY, CDR2 SMNVEV (reference sequence). The germline V and J ends were trimmed by 2 bases and 2 bases, with 6 bases remaining between them. CDR3 length: 13 amino acids. In DNA, the CDR3 is TGTGCCAGCAGTTTAAAAAAGAACTATGGCTACACCTTC. This encodes CASSLKKNYGYTF.

The rearrangement joins TRBV28 to TRBJ2-3, with a possible D match to TRBD2 (6 bases). V was pared by 6 bases and J by 0 bases, with 16 bases between. The length of the CDR3 is 16 residues. Germline CDR1 MDHEN, CDR2 SYDVKM. CDR3 sequence reads: CASRGPTRTSTDTQYF. In DNA, the CDR3 is TGTGCCAGCAGGGGGCCGACTAGAACTAGCACAGATACGCAGTATTTT.

V is TRBV27 and J is TRBJ1-5, with 7 bases fitting TRBD1. Per the germline V gene, CDR1 is MNHEY and CDR2 is SMNVEV (reference sequence). The CDR3 runs to 15 residues. Germline trimming cut 5 bases from V and 11 bases from J; bases unmatched to any gene: 15. CDR3 region: CASSPTTGVIGSQHF. CDR3 bases: TGTGCCAGCAGTCCAACCACAGGGGTAATAGGGTCCCAGCATTTT.

The genes are TRBV7-2 and TRBJ1-1, with TRBD1 matching 8 bases. The V and J ends lost 5 bases and 4 bases, in that order; junction bases with no gene match: 3. This CDR3 spans 13 amino acids. Germline CDR1 SGHTA, CDR2 FQGNSA. CDR3 sequence reads: CASSTTGGTEAFF. The CDR3, as DNA: TGTGCCAGCAGCACAACAGGGGGCACTGAAGCTTTCTTT.

The gene calls are TRBV19 and TRBJ2-3; the D gene could be TRBD1 or TRBD2 (6 bases each). The germline CDR1 and CDR2 sequences are LNHDA and SQIVND (reference sequence). Deletions cut 6 bases from V and 4 bases from J, with 23 bases between. CDR3 size: 17 residues. In DNA form, the CDR3 reads TGTGCCAGTAGGCCGGGGGCCGCGGCGACCGAAGCAGATACGCAGTATTTT. This sequence encodes CASRPGAAATEADTQYF.

Notes on this clone: Mismatch with germline at one junction end may stem from a read error. This chain links TRBV7-7 with TRBJ2-1; TRBD1 aligns across 8 bases. The CDR3 sequence is 15 residues long. CDR1 is SSHAT, CDR2 FNYEAQ, per germline (reference sequence). CDR3 in DNA: TGTGCTAGCAGCGCGGGGACAGGCATCAACAATGAGCAGTTCTTC. It is translated as CASSAGTGINNEQFF.

The rearrangement links TRBV9 to TRBJ1-1; 7 positions agree with TRBD1. The CDR3 extends over 13 amino acids. V gave up 0 bases and J gave up 8 bases; unmatched junction bases: 4. Germline V CDR1 and CDR2: SGDLS, YYNGEE. The CDR3 nucleotides read TGTGCCAGCAGCGTAGTGGGACAGCCCGAAGCTTTCTTT. Encoded protein: CASSVVGQPEAFF.

V and J are TRBV28 and TRBJ2-7; TRBD1 might be the D (6 bases). CDR1 is MDHEN, CDR2 SYDVKM, per germline. The V end lost 5 bases, the J end lost 2 bases, and 22 bases lay between the germline ends. The CDR3 runs 17 residues. CDR3 nucleotides: TGTGCCAGCAGTCCCCGCCCCCCCCGGCCAGGGGCCTACGAGCAGTACTTC. This encodes CASSPRPPRPGAYEQYF.

The chain employs TRBV6-5 and TRBJ2-1; TRBD2 agrees at 8 bases. Germline trimming cut 6 bases from V and 7 bases from J; bases unmatched to any gene: 2. From germline, CDR1 is MNHEY and CDR2 SVGAGI. The CDR3 has 12 amino acids. The CDR3 DNA is TGTGCCAGCAGCGGGAGGGGTAATGAGCAGTTCTTC. Translated, it gives CASSGRGNEQFF.

This rearrangement joins TRBV28 to TRBJ1-6; no clear D gene. This CDR3 has 14 amino acids. Germline CDR1 is MDHEN and CDR2 is SYDVKM. Trimming removed 2 bases from V and 11 bases from J, with 13 bases in between. CDR3 sequence (DNA): TGTGCCAGCAGTTTAGCCCCGGGCAGCACACCCCTCCACTTT. Its protein is CASSLAPGSTPLHF.

This clone came up once. The chain couples TRBV19 to TRBJ1-6; TRBD1 matches 7 bases. The V gene's germline CDR1 is LNHDA and CDR2 SQIVND (reference sequence). The length of the CDR3 is 16 residues. With V trimmed by 5 bases and J by 5 bases, 9 bases remained unmatched. The CDR3 DNA is TGTGCCAGTAGTGGACAGGTACCGGGAGATAATTCACCCCTCCACTTT. It yields the protein CASSGQVPGDNSPLHF.